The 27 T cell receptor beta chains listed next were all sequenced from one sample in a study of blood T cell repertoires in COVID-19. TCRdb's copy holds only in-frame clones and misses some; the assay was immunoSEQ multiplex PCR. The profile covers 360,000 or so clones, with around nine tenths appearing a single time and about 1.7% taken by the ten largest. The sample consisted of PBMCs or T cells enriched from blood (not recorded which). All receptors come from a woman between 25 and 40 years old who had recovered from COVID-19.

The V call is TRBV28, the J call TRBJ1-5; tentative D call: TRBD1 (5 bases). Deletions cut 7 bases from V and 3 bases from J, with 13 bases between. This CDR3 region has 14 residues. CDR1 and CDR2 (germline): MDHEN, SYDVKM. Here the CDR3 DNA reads TGTGCCAGCACCCCTCGGGGACTCAATCAGCCCCAGCATTTT. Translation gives CASTPRGLNQPQHF.

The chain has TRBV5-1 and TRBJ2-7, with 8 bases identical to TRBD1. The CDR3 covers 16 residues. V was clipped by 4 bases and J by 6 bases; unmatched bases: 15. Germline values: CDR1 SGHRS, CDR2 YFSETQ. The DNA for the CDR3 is TGCGCCAGCAGCGGACACTCCGGGACAGGAGGGGTCGAGCAGTACTTC. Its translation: CASSGHSGTGGVEQYF.

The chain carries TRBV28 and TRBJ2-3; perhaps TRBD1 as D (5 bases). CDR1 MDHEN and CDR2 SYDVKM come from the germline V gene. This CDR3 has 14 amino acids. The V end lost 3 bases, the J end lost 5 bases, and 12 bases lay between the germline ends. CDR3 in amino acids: CASSFGRVGDTQYF. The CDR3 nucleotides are TGTGCCAGCAGTTTCGGCAGGGTCGGAGATACGCAGTATTTT.

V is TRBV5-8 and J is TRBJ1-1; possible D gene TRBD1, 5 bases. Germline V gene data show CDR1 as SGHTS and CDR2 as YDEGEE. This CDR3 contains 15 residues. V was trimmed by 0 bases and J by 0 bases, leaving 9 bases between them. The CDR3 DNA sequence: TGTGCCAGCAGCTTGGATGCAGGGATGAACACTGAAGCTTTCTTT. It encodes CASSLDAGMNTEAFF.

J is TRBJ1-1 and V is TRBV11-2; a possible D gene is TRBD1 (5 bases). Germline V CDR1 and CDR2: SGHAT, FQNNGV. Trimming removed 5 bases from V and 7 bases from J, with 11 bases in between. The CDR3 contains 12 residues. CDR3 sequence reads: CASSPGLYEAFF. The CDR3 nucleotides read TGTGCCAGCAGCCCGGGACTATATGAAGCTTTCTTT.

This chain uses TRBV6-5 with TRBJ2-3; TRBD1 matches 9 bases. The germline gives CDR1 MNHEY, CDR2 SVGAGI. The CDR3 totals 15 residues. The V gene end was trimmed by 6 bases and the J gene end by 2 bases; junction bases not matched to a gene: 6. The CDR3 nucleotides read TGTGCCAGCAGCGGGACAGGGTCCGTCACAGATACGCAGTATTTT. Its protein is CASSGTGSVTDTQYF.

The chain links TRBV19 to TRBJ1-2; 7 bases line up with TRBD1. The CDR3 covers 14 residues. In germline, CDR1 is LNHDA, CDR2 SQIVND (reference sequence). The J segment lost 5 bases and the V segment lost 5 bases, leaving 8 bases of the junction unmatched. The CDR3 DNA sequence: TGTGCCAGTAGTGTCGGCAGGGGGACATATGGCTACACCTTC. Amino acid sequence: CASSVGRGTYGYTF.

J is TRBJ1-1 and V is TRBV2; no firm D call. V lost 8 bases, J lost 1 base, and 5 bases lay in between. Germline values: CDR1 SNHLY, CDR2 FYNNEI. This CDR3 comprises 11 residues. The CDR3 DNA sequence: TGTGCCAGCGTTAGGAACACTGAAGCTTTCTTT. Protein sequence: CASVRNTEAFF.

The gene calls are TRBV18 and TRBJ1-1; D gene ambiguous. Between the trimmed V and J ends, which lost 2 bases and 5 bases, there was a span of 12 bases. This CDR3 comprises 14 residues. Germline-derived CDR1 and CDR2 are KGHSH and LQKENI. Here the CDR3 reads CASSPIREETEAFF. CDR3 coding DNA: TGTGCCAGCTCACCAATACGGGAAGAGACTGAAGCTTTCTTT.

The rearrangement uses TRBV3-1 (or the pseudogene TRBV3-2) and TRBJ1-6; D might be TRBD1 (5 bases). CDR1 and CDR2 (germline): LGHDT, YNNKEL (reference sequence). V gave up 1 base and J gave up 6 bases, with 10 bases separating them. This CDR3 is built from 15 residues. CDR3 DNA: TGTGCCAGCAGCCAAGTCAGACAGACTAATTCACCCCTCCACTTT. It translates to CASSQVRQTNSPLHF.

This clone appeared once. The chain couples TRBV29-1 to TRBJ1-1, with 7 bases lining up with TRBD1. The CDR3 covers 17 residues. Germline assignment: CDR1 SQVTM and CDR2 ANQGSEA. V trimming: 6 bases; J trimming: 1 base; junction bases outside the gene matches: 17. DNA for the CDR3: TGCAGCGTAGGCAGAGCACGGGACAGACAAACGAACACTGAAGCTTTCTTT. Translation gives CSVGRARDRQTNTEAFF.

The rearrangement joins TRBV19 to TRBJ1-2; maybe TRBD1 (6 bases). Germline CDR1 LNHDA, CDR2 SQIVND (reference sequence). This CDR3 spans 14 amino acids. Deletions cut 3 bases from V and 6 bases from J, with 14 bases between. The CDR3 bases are TGTGCCAGTAGTATGCTGTTACAGGGCAATGGCTACACCTTC. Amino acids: CASSMLLQGNGYTF.

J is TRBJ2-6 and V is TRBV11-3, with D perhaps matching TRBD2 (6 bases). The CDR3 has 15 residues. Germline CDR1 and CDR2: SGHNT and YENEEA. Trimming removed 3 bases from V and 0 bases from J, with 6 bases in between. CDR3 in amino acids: CASSLGGSGANVLTF. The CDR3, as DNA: TGTGCCAGCAGCTTGGGGGGCTCTGGGGCCAACGTCCTGACTTTC.

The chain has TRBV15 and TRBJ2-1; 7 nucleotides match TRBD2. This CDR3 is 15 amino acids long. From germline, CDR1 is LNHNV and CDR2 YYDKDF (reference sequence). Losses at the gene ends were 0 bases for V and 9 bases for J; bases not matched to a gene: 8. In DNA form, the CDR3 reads TGTGCCACCAGCAGAGACGCGGCGGGAGAGGGTGAGCAGTTCTTC. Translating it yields CATSRDAAGEGEQFF.

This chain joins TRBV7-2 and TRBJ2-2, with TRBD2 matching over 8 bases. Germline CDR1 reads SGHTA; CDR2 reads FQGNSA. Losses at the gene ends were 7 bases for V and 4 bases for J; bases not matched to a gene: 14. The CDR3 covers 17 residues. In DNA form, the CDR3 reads TGTGCCAGCACACCTCCGCCGGGACTAGGGGTCACCGGGGAGCTGTTTTTT. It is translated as CASTPPPGLGVTGELFF. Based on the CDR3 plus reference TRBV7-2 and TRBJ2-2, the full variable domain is GAGVSQSPSNKVTEKGKDVELRCDPISGHTALYWYRQSLGQGLEFLIYFQGNSAPDKSGLPSDRFSAERTGGSVSTLTIQRTQQEDSAVYLCASTPPPGLGVTGELFFGEGSRLTVL.

CDR3 loop: CASSLAGSTYGYTF. The CDR3 bases are TGCGCCAGCAGCTTGGCAGGGTCGACCTATGGCTACACCTTC. The V and J genes are TRBV5-1 and TRBJ1-2; tentatively, D is TRBD1 (5 bases). The CDR3 has 14 residues. Per germline, CDR1 SGHRS and CDR2 YFSETQ. Trimming took 0 bases from V and 4 from J, leaving 10 bases between them.

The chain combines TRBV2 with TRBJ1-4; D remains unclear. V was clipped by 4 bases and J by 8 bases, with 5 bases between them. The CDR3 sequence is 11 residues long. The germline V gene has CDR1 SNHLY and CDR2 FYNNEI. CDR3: CASSVVEKLFF. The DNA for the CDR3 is TGTGCCAGCAGTGTAGTGGAAAAACTGTTTTTT.

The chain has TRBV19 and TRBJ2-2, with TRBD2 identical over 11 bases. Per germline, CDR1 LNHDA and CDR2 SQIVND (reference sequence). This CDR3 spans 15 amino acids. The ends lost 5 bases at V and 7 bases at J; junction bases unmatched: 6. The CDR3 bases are TGTGCCAGTAGTGCCCAACTAGCGGGAGTCGGGGAGCTGTTTTTT. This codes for CASSAQLAGVGELFF.

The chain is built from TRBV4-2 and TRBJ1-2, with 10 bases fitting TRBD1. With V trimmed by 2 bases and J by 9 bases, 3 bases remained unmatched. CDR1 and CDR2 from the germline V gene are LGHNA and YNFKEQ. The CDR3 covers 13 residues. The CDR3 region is CASSQPGQGSYTF. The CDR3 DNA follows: TGTGCCAGCAGCCAACCGGGACAGGGGAGCTACACCTTC.

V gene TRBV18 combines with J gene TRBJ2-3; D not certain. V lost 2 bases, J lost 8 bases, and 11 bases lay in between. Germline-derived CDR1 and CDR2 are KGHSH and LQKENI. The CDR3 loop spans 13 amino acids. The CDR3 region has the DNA TGTGCCAGCTCACCATCGGCAACGGGTACGCAGTATTTT. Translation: CASSPSATGTQYF.

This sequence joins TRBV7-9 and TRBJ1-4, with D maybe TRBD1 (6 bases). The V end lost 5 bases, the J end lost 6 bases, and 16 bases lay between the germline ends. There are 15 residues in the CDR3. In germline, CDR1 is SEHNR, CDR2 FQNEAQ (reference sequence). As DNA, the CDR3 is TGTGCCAGCAGCGAATACAGGGTTAAGGATGAAAAACTGTTTTTT. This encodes CASSEYRVKDEKLFF.

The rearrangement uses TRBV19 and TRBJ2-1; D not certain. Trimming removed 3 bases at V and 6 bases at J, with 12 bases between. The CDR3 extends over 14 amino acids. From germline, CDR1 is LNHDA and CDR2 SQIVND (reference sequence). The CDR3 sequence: CASSMTFYGNEQFF. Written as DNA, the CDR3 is TGTGCCAGTAGTATGACATTTTATGGCAATGAGCAGTTCTTC.

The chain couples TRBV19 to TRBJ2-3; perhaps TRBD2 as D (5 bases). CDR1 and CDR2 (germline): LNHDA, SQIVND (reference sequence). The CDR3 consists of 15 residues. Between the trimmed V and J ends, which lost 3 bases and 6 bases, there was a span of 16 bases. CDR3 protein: CASSITGLGYDTQYF. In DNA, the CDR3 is TGTGCCAGTAGTATCACGGGATTAGGCTATGATACGCAGTATTTT.

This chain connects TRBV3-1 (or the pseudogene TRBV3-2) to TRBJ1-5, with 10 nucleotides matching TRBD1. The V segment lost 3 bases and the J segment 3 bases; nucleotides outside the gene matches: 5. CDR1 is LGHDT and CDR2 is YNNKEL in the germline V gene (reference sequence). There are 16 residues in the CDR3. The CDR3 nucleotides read TGTGCCAGCAGCCAGGGGACAGGGGTATCCAATCAGCCCCAGCATTTT. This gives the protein CASSQGTGVSNQPQHF.

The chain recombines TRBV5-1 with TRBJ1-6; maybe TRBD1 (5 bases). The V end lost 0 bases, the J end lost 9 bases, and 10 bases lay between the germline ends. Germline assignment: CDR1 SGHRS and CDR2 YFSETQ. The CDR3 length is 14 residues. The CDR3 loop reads CASSLAGYGSPLHF. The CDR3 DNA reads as TGCGCCAGCAGCTTGGCAGGGTACGGTTCACCCCTCCACTTT.

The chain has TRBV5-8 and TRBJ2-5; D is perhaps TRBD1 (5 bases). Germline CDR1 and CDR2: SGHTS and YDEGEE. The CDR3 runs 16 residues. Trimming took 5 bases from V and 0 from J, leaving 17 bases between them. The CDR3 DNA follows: TGTGCCAGCAGGGCTTCCCGGGCCAGGGACCAAGAGACCCAGTACTTC. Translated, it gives CASRASRARDQETQYF.

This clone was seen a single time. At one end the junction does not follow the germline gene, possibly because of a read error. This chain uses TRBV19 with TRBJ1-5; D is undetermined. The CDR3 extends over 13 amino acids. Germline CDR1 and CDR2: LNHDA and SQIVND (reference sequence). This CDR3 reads CDSSIAEYQPQHF. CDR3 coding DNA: TGTGACAGTAGTATTGCGGAGTATCAGCCCCAGCATTTT.